The 14 T cell receptor beta chains below were found in one sample sequenced in a study of blood T cell repertoires in COVID-19. Profiling relied on immunoSEQ multiplex PCR, and the TCRdb table lists in-frame clones only, not all of them. In the table there are tens of thousands of clones, roughly 80% of which are singletons. Sequenced: peripheral blood. Every receptor here comes from a woman aged 70 to 79 with acute or convalescent COVID-19.

This chain uses TRBV19 with TRBJ1-6; 10 nucleotides match TRBD1. V lost 8 bases and J lost 7; bases outside the gene matches: 8. Germline assignment: CDR1 LNHDA and CDR2 SQIVND (reference sequence). The CDR3 runs to 15 residues. CDR3 sequence: CASRRAGQGNSPLHF. The CDR3 DNA follows: TGTGCCAGTCGCCGCGCGGGACAGGGGAATTCACCCCTCCACTTT.

The chain has TRBV7-2 and TRBJ2-5, with 7 positions matching TRBD2. J lost 5 bases, V lost 11 bases, and 17 bases had no gene match. Looked up from germline, CDR1 is SGHTA and CDR2 is FQGNSA. The CDR3 runs to 15 residues. The CDR3 nucleotides are TGTGCCGAGCAAGCTCAAATTTTGGGGGGGGAGACCCAGTACTTC. Its protein product is CAEQAQILGGETQYF. The variable domain in full, with the rest retrieved from reference TRBV7-2 and TRBJ2-5, is GAGVSQSPSNKVTEKGKDVELRCDPISGHTALYWYRQSLGQGLEFLIYFQGNSAPDKSGLPSDRFSAERTGGSVSTLTIQRTQQEDSAVYLCAEQAQILGGETQYFGPGTRLLVL.

This rearrangement joins TRBV3-1 (or the pseudogene TRBV3-2) to TRBJ2-3; the D gene is possibly TRBD2 (5 bases). Germline V CDR1 and CDR2: LGHDT, YNNKEL (reference sequence). The CDR3 is made up of 14 amino acids. Trimming cost V 1 base and J 6 bases, with 11 bases left between them. Here the CDR3 DNA reads TGTGCCAGCAGCCAAGCTCCTAGCATGGATACGCAGTATTTT. Residues: CASSQAPSMDTQYF.

The rearrangement uses TRBV9 and TRBJ1-2; D is uncertain. Germline values: CDR1 SGDLS, CDR2 YYNGEE. The CDR3 loop spans 14 amino acids. The V gene lost 4 bases and the J gene lost 3 bases, with 13 bases spanning the gap. The CDR3 DNA follows: TGTGCCAGCAGCCGGGAAGCCCCTTACTATGGCTACACCTTC. It yields the protein CASSREAPYYGYTF.

V and J are TRBV6-6 and TRBJ2-3, with D perhaps TRBD2 (5 bases). CDR1 and CDR2 from the germline V gene are MNHNY and SVGAGI (reference sequence). Trimming removed 6 bases from V and 5 bases from J, with 9 bases in between. The CDR3 contains 12 residues. The CDR3 loop is CASSLSEDTQYF. The CDR3 nucleotides are TGTGCCAGCAGCCTTAGCGAAGATACGCAGTATTTT.

V gene TRBV5-4 combines with J gene TRBJ1-2; a weak D match, TRBD1 (5 bases). The germline V gene has CDR1 SGHNT and CDR2 YYREEE (reference sequence). Trimming took off 0 bases at V and 4 bases at J, with 16 bases between the two ends. The CDR3 sequence is 16 residues long. CDR3: CASSLGRGTDLYGYTF. The CDR3 DNA sequence: TGTGCCAGCAGCTTGGGGAGGGGTACAGACCTCTATGGCTACACCTTC.

The chain is built from TRBV7-9 and TRBJ1-5, with D possibly TRBD1 on 5 matching bases. The CDR3 contains 15 residues. CDR1 is SEHNR and CDR2 is FQNEAQ in the germline V gene (reference sequence). V was pared by 1 base and J by 6 bases, with 13 bases between. The CDR3 coding sequence is TGTGCCAGCAGCTTAGGACAGCCGGGCGTTCAGCCCCAGCATTTT. Translating gives CASSLGQPGVQPQHF.

This chain joins TRBV14 and TRBJ1-1, with a weak D call TRBD1 (6 bases). The CDR3 has 17 residues. Trimming stripped 0 bases from V and 5 bases from J, with 19 bases between. Germline CDR1 SGHDN, CDR2 FVKESK. CDR3 residues: CASSQDYPGVRGTEAFF. The CDR3 bases are TGTGCCAGCAGCCAAGATTATCCGGGCGTAAGGGGGACTGAAGCTTTCTTT.

In this sample, this clone turned up a few times. The V gene is TRBV6-5, the J gene TRBJ2-1; 9 bases align to TRBD1. J was trimmed by 2 bases and V by 0 bases; bases with no gene match: 2. Per germline, CDR1 MNHEY and CDR2 SVGAGI. The CDR3 length is 16 residues. CDR3 DNA: TGTGCCAGCAGTTACTCGGACAGGGGACCCTACAATGAGCAGTTCTTC. This codes for CASSYSDRGPYNEQFF.

The chain recombines TRBV29-1 with TRBJ2-1, with D unresolved. Germline V gene data show CDR1 as SQVTM and CDR2 as ANQGSEA. This CDR3 has 11 residues. V shed 6 bases and J shed 4 bases, with 7 bases lying between them. DNA for the CDR3: TGCAGCGTCCCCGGGTACAATGAGCAGTTCTTC. Encoded protein: CSVPGYNEQFF.

This chain connects TRBV5-8 to TRBJ1-2; D gene unclear. The length of the CDR3 is 15 residues. The V end was cut by 4 bases, the J end by 2 bases, with 15 bases between. Looked up from germline, CDR1 is SGHTS and CDR2 is YDEGEE. For the CDR3, the DNA is TGTGCCAGCAGCGAGAGGATGAGATTAAACTATGGCTACACCTTC. Translated: CASSERMRLNYGYTF.

The V gene is TRBV6-5, the J gene TRBJ1-1; no definite D call. The CDR3 is 14 amino acids. Trimming removed 4 bases from V and 3 bases from J, with 12 bases in between. CDR1 and CDR2 (germline): MNHEY, SVGAGI. For the CDR3, the DNA is TGTGCCAGCAGTTTCGGCGGGCTTGACACTGAAGCTTTCTTT. This gives the protein CASSFGGLDTEAFF.

This clone was recorded a few times. This rearrangement joins TRBV6-5 to TRBJ2-2, with D possibly TRBD2 on 5 matching bases. Germline loops: CDR1 MNHEY, CDR2 SVGAGI. The CDR3 spans 16 residues. The V and J ends lost 0 bases and 3 bases respectively, with 11 bases between them. The CDR3 region is CASSYSEGVHTGELFF. The CDR3 region has the DNA TGTGCCAGCAGTTACTCAGAGGGAGTACACACCGGGGAGCTGTTTTTT.

This clone was detected a few times. The chain is built from TRBV6-2 or TRBV6-3 and TRBJ1-2; D is uncertain. Germline values: CDR1 MNHEY, CDR2 SVGEGT. The V gene lost 0 bases and the J gene lost 8 bases, with 7 bases spanning the gap. The CDR3 has 12 residues. The chain's CDR3 is CASSYSTGGYTF. The CDR3 bases are TGTGCCAGCAGTTACTCGACTGGAGGCTACACCTTC.